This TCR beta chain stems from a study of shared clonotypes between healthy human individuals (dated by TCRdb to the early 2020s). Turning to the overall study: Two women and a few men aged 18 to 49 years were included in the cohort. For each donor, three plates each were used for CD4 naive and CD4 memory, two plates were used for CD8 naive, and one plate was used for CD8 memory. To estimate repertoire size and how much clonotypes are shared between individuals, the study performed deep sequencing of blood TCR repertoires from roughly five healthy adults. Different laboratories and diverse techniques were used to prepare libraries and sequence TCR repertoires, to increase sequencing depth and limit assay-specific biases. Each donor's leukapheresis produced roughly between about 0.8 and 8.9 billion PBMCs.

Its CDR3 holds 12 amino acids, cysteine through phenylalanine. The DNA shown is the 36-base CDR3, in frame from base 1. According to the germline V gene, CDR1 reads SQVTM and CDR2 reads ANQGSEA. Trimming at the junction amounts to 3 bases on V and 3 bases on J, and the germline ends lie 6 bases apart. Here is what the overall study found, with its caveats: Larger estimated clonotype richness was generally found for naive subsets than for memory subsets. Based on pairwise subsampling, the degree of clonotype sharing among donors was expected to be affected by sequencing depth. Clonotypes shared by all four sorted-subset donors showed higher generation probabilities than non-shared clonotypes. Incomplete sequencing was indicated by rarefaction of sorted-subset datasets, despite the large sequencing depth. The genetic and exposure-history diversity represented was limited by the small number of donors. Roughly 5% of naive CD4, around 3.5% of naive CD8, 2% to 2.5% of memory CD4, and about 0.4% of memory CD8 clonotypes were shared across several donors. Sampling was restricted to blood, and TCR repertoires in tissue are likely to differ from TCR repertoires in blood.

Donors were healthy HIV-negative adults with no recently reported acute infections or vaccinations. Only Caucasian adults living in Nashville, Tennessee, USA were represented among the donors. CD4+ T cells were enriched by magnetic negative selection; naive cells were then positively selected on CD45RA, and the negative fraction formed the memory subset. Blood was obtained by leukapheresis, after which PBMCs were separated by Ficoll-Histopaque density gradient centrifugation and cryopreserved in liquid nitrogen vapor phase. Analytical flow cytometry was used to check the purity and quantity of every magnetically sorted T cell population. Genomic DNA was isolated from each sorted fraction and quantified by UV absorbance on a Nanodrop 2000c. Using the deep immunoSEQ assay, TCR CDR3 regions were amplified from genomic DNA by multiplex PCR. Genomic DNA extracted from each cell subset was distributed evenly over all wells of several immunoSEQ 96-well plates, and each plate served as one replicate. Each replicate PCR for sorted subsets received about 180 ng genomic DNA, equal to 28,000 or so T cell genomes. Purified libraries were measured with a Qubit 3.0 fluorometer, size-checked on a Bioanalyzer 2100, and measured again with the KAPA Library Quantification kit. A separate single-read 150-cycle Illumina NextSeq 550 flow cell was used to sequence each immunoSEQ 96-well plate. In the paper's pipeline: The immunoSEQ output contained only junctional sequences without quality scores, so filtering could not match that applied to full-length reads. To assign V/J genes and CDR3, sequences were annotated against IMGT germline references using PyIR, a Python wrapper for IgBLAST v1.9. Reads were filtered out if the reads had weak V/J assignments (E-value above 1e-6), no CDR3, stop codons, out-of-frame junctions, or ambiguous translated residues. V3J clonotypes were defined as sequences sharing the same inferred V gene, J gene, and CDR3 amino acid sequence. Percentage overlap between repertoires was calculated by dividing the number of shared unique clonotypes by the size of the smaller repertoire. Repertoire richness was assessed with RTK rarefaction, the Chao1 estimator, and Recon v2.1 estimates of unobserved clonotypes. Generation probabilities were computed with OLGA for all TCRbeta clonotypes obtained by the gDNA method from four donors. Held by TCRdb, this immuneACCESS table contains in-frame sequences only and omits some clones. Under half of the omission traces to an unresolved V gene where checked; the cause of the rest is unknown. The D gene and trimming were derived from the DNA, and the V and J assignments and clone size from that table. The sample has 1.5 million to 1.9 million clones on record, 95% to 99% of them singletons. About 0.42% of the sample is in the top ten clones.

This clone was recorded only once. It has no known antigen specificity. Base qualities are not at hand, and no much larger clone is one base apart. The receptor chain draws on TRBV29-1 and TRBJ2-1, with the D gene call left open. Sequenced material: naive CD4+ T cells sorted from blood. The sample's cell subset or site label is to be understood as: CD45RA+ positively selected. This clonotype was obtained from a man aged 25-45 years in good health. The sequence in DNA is TGCAGCGTTGACCAGGACTACAATGAGCAGTTCTTC. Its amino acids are CSVDQDYNEQFF.